Presented here are 26 T cell receptor beta chains from one specimen sequenced in a study of blood T cell repertoires in COVID-19. Sequenced by immunoSEQ multiplex PCR; TCRdb stores in-frame clones only, minus some. The sample consists of about 330,000 clones, around 90% of them appearing once. The sample taken for sequencing was PBMCs or T cells enriched from blood (not recorded which). Receptor source: a young man who had recovered from COVID-19.

This clone occurred once. The chain couples TRBV6-4 to TRBJ1-2; the match to TRBD1 covers 8 bases. This CDR3 comprises 15 residues. Trimming at V came to 3 bases and at J to 7 bases, leaving 10 bases not matched to a gene. Germline CDR1 and CDR2: MRHNA and SNTAGT. CDR3 DNA sequence: TGTGCCAGCAGTGAAGTGGGAGGGACAGGCCTTGGCTACACCTTC. Translation gives CASSEVGGTGLGYTF.

This clone was found once. This rearrangement joins TRBV27 to TRBJ2-1, with 13 nucleotides matching TRBD2. V gave up 1 base and J gave up 5 bases; unmatched junction bases: 8. This CDR3 spans 18 amino acids. Germline V lookup: CDR1 MNHEY, CDR2 SMNVEV (reference sequence). The CDR3 DNA sequence: TGTGCCAGCAGTTTATGGGGGACTAGCGGGGATAGCGACAATGAGCAGTTCTTC. This codes for CASSLWGTSGDSDNEQFF.

This chain connects TRBV27 to TRBJ1-2; 7 nucleotides match TRBD1. Germline V gene lookup returns CDR1 MNHEY and CDR2 SMNVEV (reference sequence). V lost 4 bases and J lost 5; bases outside the gene matches: 4. The CDR3 has 13 amino acids. For the CDR3, the DNA is TGTGCCAGCAGTTCGACAGGGAGGTATGGCTACACCTTC. Amino acid sequence: CASSSTGRYGYTF.

This clone was detected only a few times. The rearrangement uses TRBV5-4 and TRBJ2-2; a weak D match, TRBD1 (6 bases). V shed 4 bases and J shed 2 bases, with 9 bases lying between them. The CDR3 consists of 14 residues. Germline assignment: CDR1 SGHNT and CDR2 YYREEE (reference sequence). CDR3 DNA: TGTGCCAGCAGCAACAGGGTAAACACCGGGGAGCTGTTTTTT. Translated: CASSNRVNTGELFF.

The rearrangement links TRBV6-5 to TRBJ2-2, with D maybe TRBD1 (5 bases). The CDR3 has 13 amino acids. Germline V lookup: CDR1 MNHEY, CDR2 SVGAGI. V shed 8 bases and J shed 1 base, with 8 bases lying between them. The CDR3 is CASRTGNTGELFF. The CDR3 DNA reads as TGTGCCAGCCGAACAGGGAACACCGGGGAGCTGTTTTTT.

This clone came up once. The V gene is TRBV27, the J gene TRBJ2-7; TRBD2 agrees at 9 bases. V dropped 6 bases and J dropped 7; count of bases not matched to a gene: 10. Germline V gives CDR1 MNHEY, CDR2 SMNVEV (reference sequence). This CDR3 spans 14 amino acids. CDR3 nucleotides: TGTGCCAGCAGCCGCGGGAGGGCCTTGCGGGAGCAGTACTTC. It specifies CASSRGRALREQYF.

The chain employs TRBV5-6 and TRBJ2-6; unclear D gene. V was pared by 3 bases and J by 3 bases, with 10 bases between. CDR3 size: 15 residues. Germline V gene data show CDR1 as SGHDT and CDR2 as YYEEEE. The CDR3 sequence is CASSSLSGGANVLTF. As DNA, the CDR3 is TGTGCCAGCAGCTCCCTGTCCGGTGGGGCCAACGTCCTGACTTTC.

This chain uses TRBV3-1 (or the pseudogene TRBV3-2) with TRBJ2-5, with 7 bases identical to TRBD1. Losses at the gene ends were 4 bases for V and 2 bases for J; bases not matched to a gene: 13. The CDR3 is made up of 17 amino acids. Per the germline V gene, CDR1 is LGHDT and CDR2 is YNNKEL (reference sequence). CDR3 amino acids: CASSRDRTRQIQETQYF. DNA for the CDR3: TGTGCCAGCAGCCGGGACAGAACACGACAAATACAAGAGACCCAGTACTTC.

This clone has just a few counts. The V and J genes are TRBV7-9 and TRBJ2-7; 7 nucleotides agree with TRBD2. V shed 5 bases, J shed 0 bases, and the junction held 7 bases outside the gene matches. Per germline, CDR1 SEHNR and CDR2 FQNEAQ (reference sequence). CDR3 length: 15 amino acids. CDR3 sequence: CASSPMGEGSYEQYF. The CDR3 DNA reads TGTGCCAGCAGCCCCATGGGGGAGGGCTCCTACGAGCAGTACTTC.

The rearrangement uses TRBV27 and TRBJ2-2; 7 bases are shared with TRBD1. V lost 3 bases to trimming and J lost 6 bases; unmatched junction nucleotides: 4. The germline CDR1 and CDR2 sequences are MNHEY and SMNVEV (reference sequence). This CDR3 region has 14 residues. The CDR3 sequence is CASSFGQGAGELFF. In DNA, the CDR3 is TGTGCCAGCAGTTTTGGCCAGGGGGCCGGGGAGCTGTTTTTT.

V usage is TRBV3-1 (or the pseudogene TRBV3-2) and J usage is TRBJ2-7, with 13 bases matching TRBD2. V trimming: 4 bases; J trimming: 2 bases; junction bases outside the gene matches: 8. CDR3 length equals 17 residues. CDR1 is LGHDT and CDR2 is YNNKEL in the germline V gene (reference sequence). The CDR3 DNA sequence: TGTGCCAGCAGCCTCGGGACTAGCGGGGTTAAGCCCTACGAGCAGTACTTC. This sequence encodes CASSLGTSGVKPYEQYF.

J is TRBJ2-7 and V is TRBV6-5; 8 positions agree with TRBD2. Trimming took 5 bases from V and 1 from J; bases not matched to a gene: 4. Germline V gene data show CDR1 as MNHEY and CDR2 as SVGAGI. This CDR3 is 14 amino acids long. Here the CDR3 reads CASSRERGSYEQYF. CDR3 in DNA: TGTGCCAGCAGTCGGGAGCGGGGGTCCTACGAGCAGTACTTC.

CDR3 in DNA: TGTGCCTGGATGTACAGGGTGAACACCGGGGAGCTGTTTTTT. This gives the protein CAWMYRVNTGELFF. The gene calls are TRBV30 and TRBJ2-2, with D possibly matching TRBD1 (6 bases). The V end lost 4 bases, the J end lost 1 base, and 10 bases lay between the germline ends. The CDR3 is made up of 14 amino acids. Germline V gene data show CDR1 as GTSNPN and CDR2 as SVGIG (reference sequence).

The gene calls are TRBV28 and TRBJ2-2; 7 positions match TRBD1. Germline loops: CDR1 MDHEN, CDR2 SYDVKM. V was pared by 4 bases and J by 4 bases, with 6 bases of the junction left unmatched. This CDR3 comprises 15 residues. This chain's CDR3 is CASSSTGTGTGELFF. The DNA for the CDR3 is TGTGCCAGCAGTTCGACAGGGACGGGCACCGGGGAGCTGTTTTTT.

The genes are TRBV3-1 (or the pseudogene TRBV3-2) and TRBJ1-2, with D hard to call. This CDR3 region has 17 residues. Germline V gene lookup returns CDR1 LGHDT and CDR2 YNNKEL (reference sequence). V dropped 0 bases and J dropped 5 bases, with 19 bases sitting between them. CDR3 nucleotide sequence: TGTGCCAGCAGCCAAGATGCCACCTCCGAGGGATTTTATGGCTACACCTTC. Translating gives CASSQDATSEGFYGYTF.

The chain combines TRBV7-2 with TRBJ1-2, with TRBD1 matching over 7 bases. The CDR3 sequence is 13 residues long. Germline assignment: CDR1 SGHTA and CDR2 FQGNSA. The V and J ends lost 3 bases and 4 bases, in that order; junction bases with no gene match: 2. CDR3 nucleotide sequence: TGTGCCAGCAGCTTCGGACAGGTCTATGGCTACACCTTC. Its protein product is CASSFGQVYGYTF. The variable domain in full, completed from reference TRBV7-2 and TRBJ1-2, reads GAGVSQSPSNKVTEKGKDVELRCDPISGHTALYWYRQSLGQGLEFLIYFQGNSAPDKSGLPSDRFSAERTGGSVSTLTIQRTQQEDSAVYLCASSFGQVYGYTFGSGTRLTVV.

The chain couples TRBV20-1 to TRBJ1-1; D remains ambiguous. The CDR3 has 13 amino acids. CDR1 and CDR2 from the germline V gene are DFQATT and SNEGSKA (reference sequence). Trimming shortened V by 3 bases and J by 0 bases, and 8 bases separated the two germline ends. Here the CDR3 reads CSASSHLNTEAFF. The CDR3 DNA is TGCAGTGCTAGTAGCCACCTGAACACTGAAGCTTTCTTT.

For this clone: One end of the junction is discordant with germline, which a read error may explain. V gene TRBV27 combines with J gene TRBJ2-2, with a tentative D call TRBD2 (5 bases). The germline gives CDR1 MNHEY, CDR2 SMNVEV (reference sequence). CDR3 length: 15 residues. CDR3 loop: CASSFVVAKTGELFF. The CDR3 nucleotides are TGTGCCAGCAGTTTCGTCGTAGCGAAGACCGGGGAGCTGTTTTTT.

The chain uses TRBV6-5 and TRBJ2-5, with 7 bases matching TRBD2. With V trimmed by 4 bases and J by 7 bases, 12 bases remained unmatched. CDR3 length equals 15 residues. Germline V CDR1 and CDR2: MNHEY, SVGAGI. As DNA, the CDR3 is TGTGCCAGCAGTTTCATAAGCGGGACGGGGTCGACCCAGTACTTC. Residues: CASSFISGTGSTQYF.

The genes are TRBV5-1 and TRBJ2-3, with a weak D call TRBD2 (6 bases). Looked up from germline, CDR1 is SGHRS and CDR2 is YFSETQ. This CDR3 region has 15 residues. V was cut by 0 bases and J by 4 bases, with 12 bases left in between. The DNA for the CDR3 is TGCGCCAGCAGCTTGGGGGGGGACCACCCAGATACGCAGTATTTT. Residues: CASSLGGDHPDTQYF.

This clone appeared a few times. Other nucleotide sequences in the sample specify the same CDR3. The chain couples TRBV15 to TRBJ2-7, with D possibly matching TRBD2 (6 bases). Germline-derived CDR1 and CDR2 are LNHNV and YYDKDF (reference sequence). The CDR3 is made up of 15 amino acids. Trimming cost V 1 base and J 0 bases, with 10 bases left between them. The CDR3 loop reads CATSRGAGSSYEQYF. CDR3 nucleotides: TGTGCCACCAGCAGAGGGGCGGGAAGCTCCTACGAGCAGTACTTC.

The gene calls are TRBV5-5 and TRBJ1-2; 7 bases line up with TRBD1. The J segment lost 6 bases and the V segment lost 1 base, leaving 6 bases of the junction unmatched. Germline CDR1 SGHKS, CDR2 YYEKEE (reference sequence). The CDR3 runs 14 residues. CDR3 sequence: CASSLHHRGNGYTF. The CDR3 DNA reads as TGTGCCAGCAGCTTGCATCACAGGGGAAATGGCTACACCTTC.

The chain uses TRBV20-1 and TRBJ2-2; TRBD2 agrees at 9 bases. This CDR3 contains 15 residues. Unmatched junction bases numbered 8, after V lost 3 bases and J lost 6 bases. The germline CDR1 and CDR2 sequences are DFQATT and SNEGSKA (reference sequence). CDR3 residues: CSASYGGGASGELFF. The CDR3 DNA reads as TGCAGTGCTAGTTACGGCGGGGGGGCCTCCGGGGAGCTGTTTTTT.

This clone was picked up one time. The rearrangement joins TRBV7-8 to TRBJ2-7; possible D gene TRBD2, 6 bases. Germline CDR1 is SGHVS and CDR2 is FQNEAQ. CDR3 length: 14 residues. V lost 2 bases, J lost 2 bases, and 10 bases lay in between. The CDR3 DNA follows: TGTGCCAGCAGCTTAAAGGAGGGGCCCTACGAGCAGTACTTC. It yields the protein CASSLKEGPYEQYF.

The chain links TRBV5-1 to TRBJ2-7; tentative D call: TRBD1 (5 bases). The CDR3 runs to 14 residues. Trimming cost V 8 bases and J 3 bases, with 18 bases left between them. Germline V lookup: CDR1 SGHRS, CDR2 YFSETQ. CDR3 sequence reads: CASRLGAGRYEQYF. The CDR3 DNA reads as TGCGCCAGTAGGCTAGGGGCCGGGCGCTACGAGCAGTACTTC.

The genes are TRBV7-9 and TRBJ2-5; the match to TRBD2 covers 9 bases. J was trimmed by 5 bases and V by 1 base; bases with no gene match: 17. CDR3 length: 19 amino acids. Germline V gives CDR1 SEHNR, CDR2 FQNEAQ (reference sequence). The CDR3 protein is CASSLVKLVASGAGETQYF. CDR3 coding DNA: TGTGCCAGCAGCTTAGTTAAGCTTGTGGCTAGCGGGGCAGGCGAGACCCAGTACTTC. Drawing the rest from reference TRBV7-9 and TRBJ2-5, the complete variable domain is DTGVSQNPRHKITKRGQNVTFRCDPISEHNRLYWYRQTLGQGPEFLTYFQNEAQLEKSRLLSDRFSAERPKGSFSTLEIQRTEQGDSAMYLCASSLVKLVASGAGETQYFGPGTRLLVL.